This T cell receptor (beta chain) was captured by sequencing in a study of CXCR3-negative and CXCR3-positive naive CD8 T cells. Whole-study findings and limits: The study found more hydrophobic TRB CDR3s in CXCR3-positive naive cells than in CXCR3-negative naive cells. TCR interaction strength was inferred from TRB CDR3 physicochemistry, as CD5 matched across naive subsets.

About this clonotype: Its antigen is undetermined.

The study made its TRB cDNA libraries by 5' RACE, adding UMI labels. TCRdb reworked the 5' RACE reads into one entry per CDR3 protein, no DNA. This sample's clone table lists just under 65,000 distinct CDR3 sequences. Germline values: CDR1 MNHNY, CDR2 SVGAGI (reference sequence). CDR3 length: 17 residues. Every CD8+ subset sample held 300,000 flow-sorted cells, done in triplicate. Naivety in CD8+ T cells corresponded to a CD45RO-CCR7+CD27+CD95- phenotype. The chain has TRBV6-6 and TRBJ2-1; TCRdb's D call of TRBD1 is untestable without DNA. This TCR was recovered from a human donor in good health. Some clones in this sample may be carry-over from other donors' samples. Input material: naive CXCR3+ CD8+ T cells from blood. Regarding subset: CD45RO-CCR7+CD27+CD95- naive CD8+ T cells expressing CXCR3 (TNR3+). The CDR3 is CASSSPGQGFGWNEQFF.